These 17 T cell receptor beta chains share one sample of origin, sequenced in a study of T cell responses to AZD1222 COVID-19 vaccine. Clones were sequenced by immunoSEQ multiplex PCR, and TCRdb holds only the in-frame ones, with some missing. Of approximately 140,000 clones in the sample, 80% to 95% were seen once. The source material was peripheral blood, sampled 28 days after the second AZD1222 dose. Receptors originate from an adult who received the AZD1222 COVID-19 vaccine.

The rearrangement uses TRBV24-1 and TRBJ2-2, with unresolved D. This CDR3 is 14 amino acids long. V was cut by 5 bases and J by 6 bases, with 12 bases left in between. From germline, CDR1 is KGHDR and CDR2 SFDVKD. CDR3 in amino acids: CATSARVLAGELFF. In DNA, the CDR3 is TGTGCCACCAGTGCCCGGGTCTTGGCCGGGGAGCTGTTTTTT.

V is TRBV6-6 and J is TRBJ1-5, with TRBD1 identical over 7 bases. Germline loops: CDR1 MNHNY, CDR2 SVGAGI (reference sequence). The CDR3 has 16 residues. The J segment lost 7 bases and the V segment lost 2 bases, leaving 11 bases of the junction unmatched. The CDR3 sequence is CASSYPRTGSGQPQHF. As DNA, the CDR3 is TGTGCCAGCAGTTACCCCCGGACAGGTAGCGGGCAGCCCCAGCATTTT.

In its sample, this clone was seen a few times. J is TRBJ1-5 and V is TRBV15; maybe TRBD1 (6 bases). This CDR3 has 15 residues. In germline, CDR1 is LNHNV, CDR2 YYDKDF (reference sequence). Between the trimmed V and J ends, which lost 2 bases and 6 bases, there was a span of 14 bases. This CDR3 reads CATSRLTGRTQPQHF. The CDR3 bases are TGTGCCACCAGCAGACTAACAGGGAGGACTCAGCCCCAGCATTTT.

CDR3 protein: CASSVVGVNEQFF. The CDR3 DNA reads as TGTGCCAGCAGCGTAGTAGGGGTCAATGAGCAGTTCTTC. The chain has TRBV7-9 and TRBJ2-1, with D possibly being TRBD1 (5 bases). The CDR3 covers 13 residues. The germline gives CDR1 SEHNR, CDR2 FQNEAQ (reference sequence). Trimming left V 5 bases short and J 6 bases short, with 11 bases between.

This sequence joins TRBV11-2 and TRBJ1-1; TRBD1 is a possible D gene (6 bases). The V end lost 3 bases, the J end lost 10 bases, and 12 bases lay between the germline ends. The CDR3 has 12 residues. Germline V gene sequence: CDR1 SGHAT, CDR2 FQNNGV. The CDR3 spells CASSFDRGRAFF. The CDR3 region has the DNA TGTGCCAGCAGCTTCGACCGGGGGCGAGCTTTCTTT.

This chain uses TRBV15 with TRBJ2-5, with D perhaps TRBD1 or TRBD2 (5 bases each). Between the trimmed V and J ends, which lost 1 base and 4 bases, there was a span of 13 bases. The CDR3 loop spans 15 amino acids. Germline CDR1 reads LNHNV; CDR2 reads YYDKDF (reference sequence). In nucleotides, the CDR3 is TGTGCCACCAGCAGAGGGGGGATGAGGGGAGAGACCCAGTACTTC. This gives the protein CATSRGGMRGETQYF. The full variable domain, in which reference TRBV15 and TRBJ2-5 provide the parts outside the CDR3, is DAMVIQNPRYQVTQFGKPVTLSCSQTLNHNVMYWYQQKSSQAPKLLFHYYDKDFNNEADTPDNFQSRRPNTSFCFLDIRSPGLGDTAMYLCATSRGGMRGETQYFGPGTRLLVL.

This chain connects TRBV15 to TRBJ1-2, with D tentatively TRBD1 (5 bases). Trimming removed 0 bases at V and 6 bases at J, with 17 bases between. In germline, CDR1 is LNHNV, CDR2 YYDKDF (reference sequence). This CDR3 has 16 amino acids. CDR3 nucleotides: TGTGCCACCAGCAGAGATGGCTCCGACAGAGACAATGGCTACACCTTC. Translated, it gives CATSRDGSDRDNGYTF.

This clone came up once. The V gene is TRBV11-2, the J gene TRBJ1-4; TRBD1 matches 9 bases. The CDR3 has 11 residues. The V segment lost 4 bases and the J segment 14 bases; nucleotides outside the gene matches: 2. Germline CDR1 reads SGHAT; CDR2 reads FQNNGV. The CDR3, as DNA: TGTGCCAGCAGCTCCGGACAGGGGCTGTTTTTT. Its protein product is CASSSGQGLFF.

The chain uses TRBV4-2 and TRBJ2-1, with TRBD2 matching 9 bases. With 3 bases clipped from V and 4 bases from J, the junction kept 10 bases outside the gene matches. Per germline, CDR1 LGHNA and CDR2 YNFKEQ. The CDR3 is 17 residues long. The CDR3 sequence is CASSHLIAGVGYNEQFF. CDR3 nucleotide sequence: TGTGCCAGCAGCCACCTTATAGCGGGAGTGGGTTACAATGAGCAGTTCTTC.

The chain recombines TRBV7-9 with TRBJ1-1; a possible D gene is TRBD1 (6 bases). V was cut by 3 bases and J by 2 bases, with 13 bases left in between. The length of the CDR3 is 15 residues. Per the germline V gene, CDR1 is SEHNR and CDR2 is FQNEAQ (reference sequence). In nucleotides, the CDR3 is TGTGCCAGCAGCTTGGTAACAGGGCTCAACACTGAAGCTTTCTTT. This gives the protein CASSLVTGLNTEAFF.

The rearrangement uses TRBV11-2 and TRBJ2-7, with no clear D. The CDR3 spans 15 residues. The V gene's germline CDR1 is SGHAT and CDR2 FQNNGV. With 1 base removed from V and 2 bases from J, the gap between germline ends came to 12 bases. CDR3 amino acids: CASSLVHRGTYEQYF. The CDR3 nucleotides read TGTGCCAGCAGCTTAGTCCACCGCGGAACCTACGAGCAGTACTTC.

This sequence joins TRBV7-2 and TRBJ1-4; 7 nucleotides agree with TRBD1. This CDR3 spans 14 amino acids. Germline loops: CDR1 SGHTA, CDR2 FQGNSA. The ends lost 6 bases at V and 2 bases at J; junction bases unmatched: 3. CDR3 nucleotide sequence: TGTGCCAGCAGGCCGACAGGGACTAATGAAAAACTGTTTTTT. It is translated as CASRPTGTNEKLFF.

The V and J genes are TRBV4-1 and TRBJ2-1; a weak D match, TRBD2 (6 bases). Looked up from germline, CDR1 is MGHRA and CDR2 is YSYEKL. V lost 7 bases to trimming and J lost 4 bases, with 17 bases between them. The CDR3 is 15 residues long. Here the CDR3 reads CASTIMGLAYNEQFF. The CDR3 DNA is TGCGCCAGCACCATTATGGGACTTGCTTACAATGAGCAGTTCTTC.

The V call is TRBV9, the J call TRBJ2-3, with D tentatively TRBD2 (5 bases). The CDR3 sequence is 15 residues long. V was cut by 0 bases and J by 6 bases, with 14 bases left in between. The germline V gene encodes CDR1 SGDLS and CDR2 YYNGEE. The CDR3 sequence: CASSVEPPPGDTQYF. The CDR3 nucleotides are TGTGCCAGCAGCGTAGAACCGCCGCCGGGGGATACGCAGTATTTT.

The J gene is TRBJ1-1, the V gene TRBV29-1; no clear D gene. This CDR3 contains 15 residues. V gave up 4 bases and J gave up 3 bases, with 18 bases separating them. Per the germline V gene, CDR1 is SQVTM and CDR2 is ANQGSEA. This CDR3 is CSVAYPPGHDTEAFF. CDR3 DNA: TGCAGCGTTGCTTATCCGCCGGGTCATGACACTGAAGCTTTCTTT.

The chain employs TRBV7-3 and TRBJ2-7; 11 positions agree with TRBD1. V shed 2 bases and J 7 bases; nucleotides not matched to a gene: 1. From germline, CDR1 is SGHTA and CDR2 FQGTGA. The CDR3 runs 13 residues. The CDR3 region is CASSLGTGGEQYF. As DNA, the CDR3 is TGTGCCAGCAGCTTAGGGACAGGGGGAGAGCAGTACTTC. Variable domain in full (rest from reference TRBV7-3 and TRBJ2-7): GAGVSQTPSNKVTEKGKYVELRCDPISGHTALYWYRQSLGQGPEFLIYFQGTGAADDSGLPNDRFFAVRPEGSVSTLKIQRTERGDSAVYLCASSLGTGGEQYFGPGTRLTVT.

The chain links TRBV19 to TRBJ2-7, with 9 bases matching TRBD1. Trimming cost V 5 bases and J 5 bases; bases outside gene matches: 7. This CDR3 has 14 residues. From germline, CDR1 is LNHDA and CDR2 SQIVND (reference sequence). CDR3 nucleotides: TGTGCCAGTAGTTCGCGGACAGGGGATGACGAGCAGTACTTC. It encodes CASSSRTGDDEQYF. The variable domain in full, completed from reference TRBV19 and TRBJ2-7, reads DGGITQSPKYLFRKEGQNVTLSCEQNLNHDAMYWYRQDPGQGLRLIYYSQIVNDFQKGDIAEGYSVSREKKESFPLTVTSAQKNPTAFYLCASSSRTGDDEQYFGPGTRLTVT.